What follows describes a single T cell receptor (beta chain). CDR3 size: 12 residues. Trimming shortened V by 5 bases and J by 11 bases, and 16 bases separated the two germline ends. Germline V gives CDR1 SGHKS, CDR2 YYEKEE (reference sequence). These data are taken from a study of CD8 T cells in Susac syndrome. CD8+ and CD4+ T cells taken from blood had their TCR beta sequenced. The multiple sclerosis control group consisted of treatment-naive patients whose relapsing-remitting disease, which was either stable or active, fulfilled revised McDonald criteria. FACS enriched CD8+ TEMRA cells, while bulk CD8+ and CD4+ were negatively isolated. Reverse transcription used 0.5 to 1 ug RNA and random hexamers. Amplification of the TCR beta CDR3 was carried out by immunoSEQ multiplex PCR, which spanned a total of 54 Vbeta and 13 Jbeta segments. TCRdb processed the immunoSEQ multiplex PCR reads anew with MiXCR; each CDR3 protein has one entry. The repertoire has about 300,000 distinct CDR3 sequences, over 75% of them found once; the top ten carry approximately 0.2%.

The receptor was isolated from a human donor with multiple sclerosis. This rearrangement joins TRBV5-5 to TRBJ1-1; D possibly corresponds to TRBD1 (6 bases). Sequenced sample: CD8+ T cells from PBMCs. CDR3 protein: CASSLITGWAFF. The CDR3 DNA is TGTGCCAGCAGTCTGATTACAGGGTGGGCTTTCTTT.